This T cell receptor (beta chain) was captured in a study of shared clonotypes between healthy human individuals. Overall study: Donor ages ranged 18 to 49 years: a couple of women, a few men. CD4 naive and memory got three plates each, CD8 naive two, CD8 memory one.

With regard to this clone: Its specificity is unknown. The sample carries other DNA sequences with the same CDR3.

The study, taken as a whole, reports: It was only blood that was sampled, and tissue repertoires likely differ.

V shed 3 bases and J shed 3 bases, with 8 bases lying between them. CDR3 size: 13 residues. CDR1 and CDR2 from the germline V gene are MNHEY and SVGAGI. The naive CD8 subset, CD45RO-negative cells positively selected for CCR7, excluded terminally differentiated effector memory CD45RA+ cells. Clones were read by immunoSEQ multiplex PCR, and TCRdb kept only the in-frame ones, dropping some. The sample contains about 2.1 million clones, approximately 94% of which appear only once. Sequencing was performed on naive CD8+ T cells from PBMCs. The sequence derives from a man between 18 and 35 years old in good health. Some clones in this sample may be carry-over from other donors' samples. The V gene is TRBV6-5, the J gene TRBJ1-2; the D gene is possibly TRBD1 (5 bases). CDR3 coding DNA: TGTGCCAGCAGTTATGGGGGGGACTATGGCTACACCTTC. It codes for CASSYGGDYGYTF.